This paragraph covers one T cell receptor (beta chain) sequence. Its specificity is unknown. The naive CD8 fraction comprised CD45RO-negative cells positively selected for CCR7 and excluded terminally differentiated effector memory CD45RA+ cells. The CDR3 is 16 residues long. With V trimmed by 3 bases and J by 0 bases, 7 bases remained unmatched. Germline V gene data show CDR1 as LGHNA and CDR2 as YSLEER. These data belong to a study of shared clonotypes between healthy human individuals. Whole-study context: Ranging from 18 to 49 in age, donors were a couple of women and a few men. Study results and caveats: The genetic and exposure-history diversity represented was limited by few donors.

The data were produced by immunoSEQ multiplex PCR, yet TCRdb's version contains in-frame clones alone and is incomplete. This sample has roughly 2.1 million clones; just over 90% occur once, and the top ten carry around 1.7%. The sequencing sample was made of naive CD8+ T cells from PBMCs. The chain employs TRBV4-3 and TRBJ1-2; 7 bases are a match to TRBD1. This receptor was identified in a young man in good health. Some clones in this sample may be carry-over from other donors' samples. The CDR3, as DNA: TGCGCCAGCAGCCAGGCCGGGACAGCGCCTAACTATGGCTACACCTTC. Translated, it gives CASSQAGTAPNYGYTF.